The table lists the clone carrying this T cell receptor (beta chain) with a few counts. TCRdb reprocessed the 5' RACE reads with MiXCR, giving one entry per CDR3 protein. Of fewer than 650,000 distinct CDR3 sequences listed, over 8.5% are singletons. The sample originates from a study of identical twins. V lost 4 bases to trimming and J lost 4 bases; unmatched junction nucleotides: 4. The CDR3 contains 13 residues. Germline V CDR1 and CDR2: SQVTM, ANQGSEA. This same sample was also part of a study on yellow fever vaccine responses in identical twins.

The sequencing input was PBMCs. V gene TRBV29-1 combines with J gene TRBJ2-5; 9 nucleotides line up with TRBD1. This TCR was recovered from a woman aged 18 to 35 in good health. The CDR3 region is CSVGQGVGETQYF. The CDR3 bases are TGCAGCGTTGGACAGGGGGTGGGAGAGACCCAGTACTTC. The complete variable domain, with remaining parts taken from reference TRBV29-1 and TRBJ2-5, reads SAVISQKPSRDICQRGTSLTIQCQVDSQVTMMFWYRQQPGQSLTLIATANQGSEATYESGFVIDKFPISRPNLTFSTLTVSNMSPEDSSIYLCSVGQGVGETQYFGPGTRLLVL.